This entry features one T cell receptor beta chain sequence. Its antigen remains undetermined. No much larger clonotype is one base removed from it; base qualities were not supplied. This specimen belongs to a study of T-cell reconstitution after alpha-beta-depleted transplantation in children (dated by TCRdb to 2015 to 2016). Context from the whole study: T-cell immune reconstitution after TCRalphabeta/CD19-depleted allogeneic hematopoietic cell transplantation in children was quantitatively tracked in the study by means of TCR repertoire profiling.

In the germline V gene, CDR1 corresponds to SQVTM and CDR2 to ANQGSEA. From cysteine to phenylalanine, the CDR3 is 12 amino acids long. Only the CDR3 part of the read is kept: 36 bases, read in frame from the first base. Trimmed from V: 5 bases; trimmed from J: 4 bases; junction bases lacking a gene match: 3. Libraries were made using PCR. Sequenced using an Illumina HiSeq 2500. TCR library preparation used molecular barcoding, with unique molecular identifiers applied to normalize quantification of the TCRbeta repertoire. TCRdb ran its own pipeline on the public reads, namely fastp trimming at Q25 and MiXCR clone calling, and kept in-frame beta chains. All rows with the same CDR3 protein become a single entry with the most common DNA and genes. This sample comprises 420,000 or so distinct CDR3 sequences, around 9.9% of them detected only once. Together, the top ten hold 5% to 6.5% of the sample.

The source of this sequence is a human donor who donated a stem cell graft to a child with acute myeloid leukemia. This specimen consisted of PBMCs from the stem cell graft donor, obtained from the stem cell graft. The chain joins TRBV29-1 to TRBJ1-1, and 8 bases in between align with TRBD1. In nucleotides, the sequence is TGCAGCGTTACAGGGGGGGGCACTGAAGCTTTCTTT. Translated, this is CSVTGGGTEAFF.